This record covers a single T cell receptor (beta chain). This CDR3 region has 12 residues. Germline values: CDR1 DFQATT, CDR2 SNEGSKA (reference sequence). A single record per CDR3 protein comes from TCRdb applying MiXCR to the RT-PCR reads. The sample records hundreds of thousands of distinct CDR3 sequences, around 14% being singletons. The clonotype was recovered from a female donor in good health, serving as a healthy control. Sequenced sample: memory CD4+ T cells from blood. V and J are TRBV20-1 and TRBJ2-3; D ambiguous. The CDR3 is CSFPDSTDTQYF. For the CDR3, the DNA is TGCAGCTTCCCAGACAGCACAGATACGCAGTATTTT.